A selection of T cell receptor beta chains follows, all from one sample in a study of blood T cell repertoires in COVID-19. Profiling relied on immunoSEQ multiplex PCR, and the TCRdb table lists in-frame clones only, not all of them. This table has about 490,000 clones, 70% to 90% appearing once. Sequenced input: peripheral blood. The receptors here all came from a human donor in a cohort sampled during active COVID-19. Each CDR3 is given with its conserved first and last residue. The D gene is left open where the match is weak. The size entry is marked missing in some rows and otherwise reads once, few, many or a size class.

clone size,V gene,J gene,D gene,CDR3 protein,CDR3 DNA
NA,TRBV19,TRBJ1-2,NA,CASTFPSLAGSDYGYTF,TGTGCCAGTACTTTCCCTTCCCTTGCGGGGAGCGACTATGGCTACACCTTC
NA,TRBV6-5,TRBJ1-1,NA,CASTRGVRQRAEAFF,TGTGCCAGCACCCGGGGGGTGAGGCAGCGGGCTGAAGCTTTCTTT
NA,TRBV21-1,TRBJ1-5,NA,CASSKARGEAGGTNQPQHF,TGTGCCAGCAGCAAAGCGCGTGGGGAGGCAGGGGGGACTAATCAGCCCCAGCATTTT
NA,TRBV10-3,TRBJ2-3,TRBD2,CAISESVSGGTDTQYF,TGTGCCATCAGTGAGTCCGTGAGCGGGGGCACAGATACGCAGTATTTT
NA,TRBV30,TRBJ2-5,NA,CAWSANAGTIGETQYF,TGTGCCTGGAGTGCAAATGCCGGGACAATAGGAGAGACCCAGTACTTC
NA,TRBV28,TRBJ2-3,TRBD2,CASGLAGEVDTQYF,TGTGCTTCGGGACTAGCGGGAGAGGTAGATACGCAGTATTTT
NA,TRBV27,TRBJ2-5,NA,CASSPLGIYGSSGETQYF,TGTGCCAGCAGTCCCTTGGGAATTTACGGGAGTTCAGGAGAGACCCAGTACTTC
NA,TRBV28,TRBJ2-5,NA,CASSARQGGIGETQYF,TGTGCCAGCAGTGCCCGACAGGGCGGGATTGGAGAGACCCAGTACTTC
NA,TRBV30,TRBJ2-7,TRBD2,CAWRLAGVGVTYEQYF,TGTGCCTGGAGACTAGCGGGAGTCGGTGTGACCTACGAGCAGTACTTC
NA,TRBV5-4,TRBJ1-1,TRBD1,CAKTGTGNTEAFF,TGTGCCAAAACCGGGACAGGGAACACTGAAGCTTTCTTT
NA,TRBV4-1,TRBJ1-6,NA,CASSQGREGNSPLHF,TGCGCCAGCAGCCAAGGCAGGGAGGGCAATTCACCCCTCCACTTT
NA,TRBV4-1,TRBJ2-2,NA,CASSHREDTGELFF,TGCGCCAGCAGCCATAGGGAGGACACCGGGGAGCTGTTTTTT
NA,TRBV5-4,TRBJ2-1,TRBD2,CASSFVIAGVNEQFF,TGTGCCAGCAGCTTCGTAATAGCGGGAGTAAATGAGCAGTTCTTC
NA,TRBV10-3,TRBJ1-1,TRBD1,CAISPGTGGAFF,TGTGCCATCAGTCCCGGGACAGGGGGAGCTTTCTTT
NA,TRBV19,TRBJ2-2,NA,CASSIGRQHTGELFF,TGTGCCAGTAGTATAGGGCGACAGCACACCGGGGAGCTGTTTTTT
NA,TRBV30,TRBJ1-5,NA,CAWSSDSYSNQPQHF,TGTGCCTGGAGTTCGGACAGCTATAGCAATCAGCCCCAGCATTTT
NA,TRBV6-5,TRBJ2-1,TRBD1,CASQGQGNGDEQFF,TGTGCCAGCCAAGGACAGGGGAACGGTGATGAGCAGTTCTTC
NA,TRBV24-1,TRBJ2-1,TRBD2,CATSDLAGDPLNEQFF,TGTGCCACCAGTGACCTTGCGGGGGATCCCCTCAATGAGCAGTTCTTC
NA,TRBV3-1/TRBV3-2,TRBJ2-5,NA,CASSQDLSASGEETQYF,TGTGCCAGCAGCCAAGATCTCTCGGCATCGGGGGAGGAGACCCAGTACTTC
NA,TRBV5-4,TRBJ2-1,TRBD2,CASSSRSGSSYNEQFF,TGTGCCAGCAGCTCCCGTAGCGGGAGCTCCTACAATGAGCAGTTCTTC
NA,TRBV21-1,TRBJ2-7,NA,CASSKPGVGEQYF,TGTGCCAGCAGCAAGCCCGGAGTTGGCGAGCAGTACTTC
NA,TRBV7-2,TRBJ1-2,TRBD1,CASSLLDRVSGGYTF,TGTGCCAGCAGCTTACTGGACAGGGTGTCGGGAGGCTACACCTTC
NA,TRBV15,TRBJ1-6,NA,CATSRARGEGSSPLHF,TGTGCCACCAGCAGAGCCCGGGGGGAAGGTAGTTCACCCCTCCACTTT
NA,TRBV6-5,TRBJ1-2,NA,CASILDRRYGYTF,TGTGCCAGCATTTTAGACAGGCGGTATGGCTACACCTTC
NA,TRBV30,TRBJ1-5,NA,CAWSVYAEGQPQHF,TGTGCCTGGAGTGTTTATGCCGAGGGTCAGCCCCAGCATTTT
NA,TRBV3-1/TRBV3-2,TRBJ1-5,TRBD1,CASSQGNGQGNQPQHF,TGTGCCAGCAGCCAAGGTAATGGACAGGGGAATCAGCCCCAGCATTTT
NA,TRBV12-3/TRBV12-4,TRBJ2-7,NA,CASKDDRLEQYF,TGTGCCAGCAAAGACGACAGGCTCGAGCAGTACTTC
NA,TRBV11-2,TRBJ2-7,TRBD1,CASSTAVGQGASYEQYF,TGTGCCAGCAGCACCGCTGTGGGACAGGGGGCTTCCTACGAGCAGTACTTC
NA,TRBV3-1/TRBV3-2,TRBJ1-1,NA,CASSQVARGTNTEAFF,TGTGCCAGCAGCCAAGTTGCAAGAGGAACGAACACTGAAGCTTTCTTT
NA,TRBV30,TRBJ1-5,NA,CAWSGGGNQPQHF,TGTGCCTGGAGTGGGGGGGGCAATCAGCCCCAGCATTTT
NA,TRBV6-5,TRBJ1-3,NA,CASSYSLRSGNTIYF,TGTGCCAGCAGTTACTCTCTCCGCTCTGGAAACACCATATATTTT
NA,TRBV12-3/TRBV12-4,TRBJ1-2,NA,CASSPQGYYGYTF,TGTGCCAGCAGTCCGCAGGGGTACTATGGCTACACCTTC
NA,TRBV2,TRBJ1-5,NA,CASFTDGGGGQPQHF,TGTGCCAGCTTCACAGATGGGGGAGGGGGTCAGCCCCAGCATTTT
NA,TRBV7-3,TRBJ2-2,TRBD2,CASSPNGGTNTGELFF,TGTGCCAGCAGTCCAAACGGGGGGACGAACACCGGGGAGCTGTTTTTT
once,TRBV7-2,TRBJ1-1,NA,CASSFDRKNTEAFF,TGTGCCAGCAGCTTCGACAGAAAGAACACTGAAGCTTTCTTT
NA,TRBV19,TRBJ2-5,TRBD1,CASRPGQGETQYF,TGTGCCAGTAGACCGGGACAGGGAGAGACCCAGTACTTC
once,TRBV7-8,TRBJ1-5,TRBD1,CASSRTGYQPQHF,TGTGCCAGCAGCCGGACAGGGTATCAGCCCCAGCATTTT
NA,TRBV11-3,TRBJ2-2,TRBD2,CASSPGLASFPNTGELFF,TGTGCCAGCAGCCCGGGACTAGCGTCCTTTCCGAACACCGGGGAGCTGTTTTTT
NA,TRBV7-3,TRBJ2-3,TRBD1,CASSAQAGTGTDTQYF,TGTGCCAGCAGCGCGCAGGCCGGGACAGGGACAGATACGCAGTATTTT
few,TRBV19,TRBJ1-5,NA,CASSISDLGIQPQHF,TGTGCCAGTAGTATTTCCGATCTCGGGATACAGCCCCAGCATTTT
NA,TRBV7-6,TRBJ1-5,TRBD1,CASSLETGGGNQPQHF,TGTGCCAGCAGCTTAGAGACAGGGGGTGGCAATCAGCCCCAGCATTTT
NA,TRBV5-1,TRBJ2-3,TRBD2,CASSLRQRGSTDTQYF,TGCGCCAGCAGCTTGCGGCAGCGGGGATCCACAGATACGCAGTATTTT
few,TRBV5-6,TRBJ2-2,NA,CASSLIRPGTGELFF,TGTGCCAGCAGCTTGATCAGGCCTGGGACCGGGGAGCTGTTTTTT
NA,TRBV4-1,TRBJ2-7,NA,CASSREEGEQYF,TGCGCCAGCAGCCGAGAAGAGGGCGAGCAGTACTTC
few,TRBV7-9,TRBJ1-2,NA,CAGESIDRPNYGYTF,TGTGCCGGAGAATCCATTGACAGGCCTAACTATGGCTACACCTTC
NA,TRBV12-3/TRBV12-4,TRBJ2-3,NA,CASSRGDTQYF,TGTGCCAGCAGCCGGGGGGATACGCAGTATTTT
few,TRBV5-1,TRBJ2-7,TRBD2,CASSRTSGSSHEQYF,TGCGCCAGCAGCCGGACTAGCGGGAGTTCCCACGAGCAGTACTTC
NA,TRBV19,TRBJ2-5,TRBD1,CASRKWTGDQETQYF,TGTGCCAGTAGAAAATGGACAGGGGACCAAGAGACCCAGTACTTC
NA,TRBV4-3,TRBJ1-6,NA,CASSPNDGHLNSPLHF,TGCGCCAGCAGCCCCAATGACGGACACCTAAATTCACCCCTCCACTTT
few,TRBV3-1/TRBV3-2,TRBJ1-5,NA,CASSQVGGGEPQHF,TGTGCCAGCAGCCAAGTGGGTGGAGGGGAGCCCCAGCATTTT
NA,TRBV9,TRBJ2-1,TRBD2,CASSVGAGGAEQFF,TGTGCCAGCAGCGTAGGAGCGGGAGGGGCTGAGCAGTTCTTC
NA,TRBV19,TRBJ1-1,NA,CARQFNSWRRDTEAFF,TGTGCCAGGCAATTCAACAGCTGGCGGCGGGACACTGAAGCTTTCTTT
once,TRBV5-8,TRBJ2-7,TRBD1,CASSRGQGLLYEQYF,TGTGCCAGCAGCCGGGGACAGGGGCTCCTCTACGAGCAGTACTTC
NA,TRBV3-1/TRBV3-2,TRBJ2-1,NA,CASSLQRSEQFF,TGTGCCAGCAGCCTCCAGCGGTCTGAGCAGTTCTTC
once,TRBV7-9,TRBJ2-2,NA,CASSKLQGNTGELFF,TGTGCCAGCAGCAAATTGCAGGGCAACACCGGGGAGCTGTTTTTT
NA,TRBV10-3,TRBJ2-7,NA,CAISELTVSYEQYF,TGTGCCATCAGTGAGTTGACTGTTTCCTACGAGCAGTACTTC
NA,TRBV5-1,TRBJ1-1,TRBD1,CASQTGPMNTEAFF,TGCGCCAGCCAGACAGGGCCCATGAACACTGAAGCTTTCTTT
NA,TRBV6-5,TRBJ1-5,NA,CATWTVGQPQHF,TGTGCCACTTGGACAGTCGGGCAGCCCCAGCATTTT
few,TRBV6-5,TRBJ1-1,NA,CASKGNLGAGTEAFF,TGTGCCAGCAAGGGTAATCTGGGGGCAGGCACTGAAGCTTTCTTT